These 28 T cell receptor beta chains were sequenced from one sample in a study of cytomegalovirus exposure and HLA in healthy donors (dated by TCRdb to about 2017). Libraries were made using the immunoSEQ multiplex PCR assay. A mixture of 60 forward primers for TCR Vbeta segments and 13 reverse primers for TCR Jbeta segments was used in the multiplex PCR. TCRdb stores this immuneACCESS table with in-frame sequences only. Part of the clones is absent; in the studies checked, under half of the shortfall reflects unresolved V genes, and no reason is known for the rest. This sample has around 150,000 clones in its table, and roughly 60% of those were observed once. In total, the top ten clones hold 2.4% of the sample. The sample consisted of PBMCs. The source is a woman in her forties in good health and CMV-seronegative.

This sequence joins TRBV9 and TRBJ2-3, with 10 bases that match TRBD1. The CDR3 loop spans 16 amino acids. Germline-derived CDR1 and CDR2 are SGDLS and YYNGEE. With V trimmed by 0 bases and J by 1 base, 2 bases remained unmatched. The CDR3, as DNA: TGTGCCAGCAGCGTAGAAGGGACAGGGGGCACAGATACGCAGTATTTT. Its translation is CASSVEGTGGTDTQYF.

This clone was observed a few times. The V and J genes are TRBV11-2 and TRBJ1-2, with D maybe TRBD1 (6 bases). The CDR3 sequence is 14 residues long. Trimming removed 1 base at V and 9 bases at J, with 15 bases between. Germline CDR1 and CDR2: SGHAT and FQNNGV. The CDR3, as DNA: TGTGCCAGCAGCTTAGTATACAGGGTAAGGAGCTACACCTTC. Translation: CASSLVYRVRSYTF.

The genes are TRBV4-3 and TRBJ2-1; the D gene is possibly TRBD2 (5 bases). Germline V gene lookup returns CDR1 LGHNA and CDR2 YSLEER. The CDR3 sequence is 16 residues long. The ends were cut back, 0 bases at V and 4 bases at J, with 13 bases in the middle. The CDR3 sequence is CASSQEAQRSYNEQFF. The CDR3 nucleotides are TGCGCCAGCAGCCAAGAAGCCCAGCGGTCTTACAATGAGCAGTTCTTC.

The V call is TRBV29-1, the J call TRBJ1-5, with D possibly TRBD1 on 5 matching bases. Germline assignment: CDR1 SQVTM and CDR2 ANQGSEA. The CDR3 consists of 14 residues. The V end lost 4 bases, the J end lost 7 bases, and 17 bases lay between the germline ends. CDR3 nucleotide sequence: TGCAGCGTTGGATCGGGGAGCGGGGGACAGCCCCAGCATTTT. Its translation is CSVGSGSGGQPQHF.

The V gene is TRBV4-2, the J gene TRBJ1-6; D remains unclear. In germline, CDR1 is LGHNA, CDR2 YNFKEQ. V was pared by 0 bases and J by 3 bases, with 9 bases between. This CDR3 has 16 residues. The CDR3 here is CASSQDLYSYNSPLHF. The CDR3 DNA reads TGTGCCAGCAGCCAAGATCTGTACAGCTATAATTCACCCCTCCACTTT.

This chain joins TRBV19 and TRBJ2-5, with D tentatively TRBD1 (6 bases). This CDR3 region has 14 residues. Deletions cut 7 bases from V and 0 bases from J, with 12 bases between. Germline V gene lookup returns CDR1 LNHDA and CDR2 SQIVND (reference sequence). The DNA for the CDR3 is TGTGCCAGTAAGGAGAGGGGGTACCAAGAGACCCAGTACTTC. Protein sequence: CASKERGYQETQYF. Full variable domain (missing parts from reference TRBV19 and TRBJ2-5): DGGITQSPKYLFRKEGQNVTLSCEQNLNHDAMYWYRQDPGQGLRLIYYSQIVNDFQKGDIAEGYSVSREKKESFPLTVTSAQKNPTAFYLCASKERGYQETQYFGPGTRLLVL.

The rearrangement links TRBV11-2 to TRBJ1-6; D might be TRBD1 (6 bases). CDR3 length: 14 residues. Germline V gene lookup returns CDR1 SGHAT and CDR2 FQNNGV. Trimming took 0 bases from V and 10 from J, leaving 10 bases between them. The CDR3 DNA reads as TGTGCCAGCAGCTTAGATCAGGGGAAGTCACCCCTCCACTTT. Protein sequence: CASSLDQGKSPLHF.

The rearrangement uses TRBV7-8 and TRBJ1-2; 8 nucleotides agree with TRBD1. This CDR3 comprises 14 residues. CDR1 is SGHVS and CDR2 is FQNEAQ in the germline V gene. The junction had 1 base not matched to a gene; V was cut back by 0 bases and J by 4 bases. Here the CDR3 reads CASSLAQGAYGYTF. The CDR3 coding sequence is TGTGCCAGCAGCTTAGCGCAGGGGGCCTATGGCTACACCTTC.

V gene TRBV5-6 combines with J gene TRBJ2-3; 8 bases line up with TRBD2. V shed 0 bases and J 2 bases; nucleotides not matched to a gene: 5. Germline lookup yields CDR1 SGHDT and CDR2 YYEEEE. CDR3 length equals 16 residues. DNA for the CDR3: TGTGCCAGCAGCTTGGGGCTCGGGGGGGACACAGATACGCAGTATTTT. It encodes CASSLGLGGDTDTQYF.

The chain's CDR3 is CASSYSQTLYGLGYTF. In DNA, the CDR3 is TGTGCCAGCAGTTACTCCCAGACACTCTATGGCCTGGGCTACACCTTC. The V call is TRBV6-5, the J call TRBJ1-2; D unresolved. V gave up 0 bases and J gave up 8 bases, with 19 bases separating them. The germline CDR1 and CDR2 sequences are MNHEY and SVGAGI. This CDR3 has 16 residues.

The V call is TRBV5-5, the J call TRBJ1-1; TRBD1 is a possible D gene (6 bases). This CDR3 region has 15 residues. Deletions cut 4 bases from V and 5 bases from J, with 18 bases between. In germline, CDR1 is SGHKS, CDR2 YYEKEE (reference sequence). The CDR3 here is CASSANRQEPTEAFF. The CDR3 DNA follows: TGTGCCAGCAGCGCAAACAGACAGGAGCCGACTGAAGCTTTCTTT.

The V and J genes are TRBV4-1 and TRBJ1-1, with no clear D. Germline assignment: CDR1 MGHRA and CDR2 YSYEKL. This CDR3 comprises 17 residues. Deletions cut 0 bases from V and 6 bases from J, with 20 bases between. CDR3 loop: CASSQESFWQVGAEAFF. The CDR3 DNA sequence: TGCGCCAGCAGCCAAGAGAGCTTTTGGCAGGTGGGCGCTGAAGCTTTCTTT.

The genes are TRBV28 and TRBJ2-2; 7 nucleotides match TRBD1. This CDR3 is built from 11 residues. The V gene's germline CDR1 is MDHEN and CDR2 SYDVKM. V lost 6 bases and J lost 9; bases outside the gene matches: 1. The CDR3 protein is CASRGGRELFF. The CDR3 coding sequence is TGTGCCAGCAGAGGGGGCAGGGAGCTGTTTTTT.

The gene calls are TRBV19 and TRBJ2-7; 11 nucleotides align to TRBD1. The V segment lost 5 bases and the J segment 3 bases; nucleotides outside the gene matches: 9. There are 16 residues in the CDR3. CDR1 and CDR2 from the germline V gene are LNHDA and SQIVND (reference sequence). CDR3 protein: CASSSPSDRGLYEQYF. DNA of the CDR3: TGTGCCAGTAGTTCCCCCTCGGACAGGGGGCTCTACGAGCAGTACTTC.

V gene TRBV19 combines with J gene TRBJ1-1, with 9 bases aligning to TRBD1. V lost 3 bases, J lost 1 base, and 12 bases stayed unmatched. This CDR3 has 18 residues. From germline, CDR1 is LNHDA and CDR2 SQIVND (reference sequence). This CDR3 is CASSIEGDRGSRNTEAFF. The CDR3 nucleotides read TGTGCCAGTAGTATCGAGGGAGACAGGGGGAGTCGGAACACTGAAGCTTTCTTT.

This chain connects TRBV20-1 to TRBJ1-1; no clear D. The CDR3 contains 10 residues. The V gene's germline CDR1 is DFQATT and CDR2 SNEGSKA (reference sequence). Trimming cost V 5 bases and J 3 bases, with 4 bases left between them. CDR3 nucleotides: TGCAGTGCTGGGCACACTGAAGCTTTCTTT. Translation gives CSAGHTEAFF.

This chain links TRBV4-1 with TRBJ2-7; the D gene is possibly TRBD1 (5 bases). Germline CDR1 and CDR2: MGHRA and YSYEKL. This CDR3 has 15 amino acids. V was clipped by 2 bases and J by 6 bases, with 17 bases between them. CDR3 in amino acids: CASSQMYAPGPEQYF. The CDR3 coding sequence is TGCGCCAGCAGCCAAATGTACGCCCCAGGGCCCGAGCAGTACTTC.

This clone was detected only a few times. The V call is TRBV28, the J call TRBJ1-1, with 8 bases identical to TRBD1. This CDR3 has 16 residues. Trimming took 5 bases from V and 3 from J; bases not matched to a gene: 11. The germline CDR1 and CDR2 sequences are MDHEN and SYDVKM. The CDR3 is CASSGGAGGPDTEAFF. The DNA for the CDR3 is TGTGCCAGCAGTGGGGGAGCAGGGGGCCCGGACACTGAAGCTTTCTTT.

The chain links TRBV7-9 to TRBJ1-2, with unresolved D. Germline V gene lookup returns CDR1 SEHNR and CDR2 FQNEAQ (reference sequence). The CDR3 length is 13 residues. Deletions cut 7 bases from V and 2 bases from J, with 11 bases between. As DNA, the CDR3 is TGTGCCAGCATGCCAGGAAACAACTATGGCTACACCTTC. Protein sequence: CASMPGNNYGYTF.

The rearrangement uses TRBV7-2 and TRBJ1-1; 10 nucleotides match TRBD1. This CDR3 comprises 12 residues. V shed 5 bases, J shed 11 bases, and the junction held 5 bases outside the gene matches. Germline CDR1 and CDR2: SGHTA and FQGNSA. CDR3 protein: CASSRQGARAFF. The DNA for the CDR3 is TGTGCCAGCAGCCGACAGGGGGCGCGGGCTTTCTTT.

The V gene is TRBV5-6, the J gene TRBJ2-3; TRBD1 matches at 9 bases. Trimming at V came to 1 base and at J to 4 bases, leaving 4 bases not matched to a gene. This CDR3 comprises 15 residues. CDR1 SGHDT and CDR2 YYEEEE come from the germline V gene. Here the CDR3 DNA reads TGTGCCAGCAGCTTGTCGGGACAGGGAGCAGATACGCAGTATTTT. Amino acids: CASSLSGQGADTQYF.

This clone has just a few counts. The V gene is TRBV6-5, the J gene TRBJ1-1, with 8 positions matching TRBD1. V shed 0 bases, J shed 4 bases, and the junction held 7 bases outside the gene matches. This CDR3 has 16 amino acids. CDR1 MNHEY and CDR2 SVGAGI come from the germline V gene. The CDR3 is CASSYSTGGSGTEAFF. The CDR3 DNA is TGTGCCAGCAGTTACTCAACAGGGGGAAGTGGCACTGAAGCTTTCTTT.

This chain links TRBV18 with TRBJ1-2; weak D call: TRBD1 (5 bases). The CDR3 contains 15 residues. The V and J ends lost 2 bases and 3 bases respectively, with 13 bases between them. The V gene's germline CDR1 is KGHSH and CDR2 LQKENI. CDR3 coding DNA: TGTGCCAGCTCACCAGCCAGGGAGGGCTACTATGGCTACACCTTC. It is translated as CASSPAREGYYGYTF.

The chain carries TRBV5-6 and TRBJ2-7; TRBD2 matches at 9 bases. Germline V gives CDR1 SGHDT, CDR2 YYEEEE. The J segment lost 2 bases and the V segment lost 4 bases, leaving 7 bases of the junction unmatched. The CDR3 extends over 15 amino acids. The CDR3 loop reads CASSRGGVSTYEQYF. For the CDR3, the DNA is TGTGCCAGCAGCCGCGGGGGGGTTTCCACCTACGAGCAGTACTTC.

This clone has only a few counts. The chain is built from TRBV9 and TRBJ1-6; possible D gene TRBD1, 5 bases. Germline V gene sequence: CDR1 SGDLS, CDR2 YYNGEE. V shed 6 bases and J shed 9 bases, with 16 bases lying between them. The CDR3 contains 14 residues. The CDR3 sequence is CASTDRRGGSPLHF. CDR3 nucleotide sequence: TGTGCCAGCACCGACCGGAGGGGCGGTTCACCCCTCCACTTT. Full variable domain (rest looked up from reference TRBV9 and TRBJ1-6): DSGVTQTPKHLITATGQRVTLRCSPRSGDLSVYWYQQSLDQGLQFLIQYYNGEERAKGNILERFSAQQFPDLHSELNLSSLELGDSALYFCASTDRRGGSPLHFGNGTRLTVT.

This clone was seen a handful of times. The chain links TRBV27 to TRBJ1-1, with D tentatively TRBD1 (6 bases). V gave up 3 bases and J gave up 8 bases, with 13 bases separating them. This CDR3 is built from 13 residues. Germline values: CDR1 MNHEY, CDR2 SMNVEV (reference sequence). In nucleotides, the CDR3 is TGTGCCAGCAGTTTCCTAGACAGGTTCGAAGCTTTCTTT. Translated, it gives CASSFLDRFEAFF.

DNA of the CDR3: TGCGCCAGCAGCCCCGTGGGGGGAAGCACAGATACGCAGTATTTT. Protein product: CASSPVGGSTDTQYF. The V call is TRBV5-1, the J call TRBJ2-3; the D gene is possibly TRBD2 (6 bases). V was clipped by 4 bases and J by 0 bases, with 12 bases between them. The CDR3 extends over 15 amino acids. Germline-derived CDR1 and CDR2 are SGHRS and YFSETQ.

This clone was detected a few times. The same CDR3 arises from other DNA sequences in this sample as well. The chain joins TRBV7-9 to TRBJ1-1; D is undetermined. The CDR3 loop spans 13 amino acids. Germline V gene lookup returns CDR1 SEHNR and CDR2 FQNEAQ (reference sequence). Deletions cut 4 bases from V and 1 base from J, with 7 bases between. CDR3 DNA: TGTGCCAGCAGCTGGGGAGGGAACACTGAAGCTTTCTTT. Translation gives CASSWGGNTEAFF.